One sample yielded the 5 T cell receptor beta chains listed below, sequenced in a study of memory CD4+ T cells and cytomegalovirus serostatus. The protocol was immunoSEQ multiplex PCR, while the TCRdb copy is restricted to in-frame clones and leaves out a portion. The data contain 40,000 to 55,000 clones, about 80% of them singletons. Single viable CD3+CD4+CD8-CD45RO+ cells were sorted as the memory CD4+ T cells. Sequencing was done on a sample of memory CD4+ T cells from blood. These receptors were taken from an adult in good health and CMV-seropositive.

This chain uses TRBV5-1 with TRBJ2-1, with TRBD2 matching 9 bases. Trimming took 0 bases from V and 8 from J; bases not matched to a gene: 9. The CDR3 has 16 amino acids. Per the germline V gene, CDR1 is SGHRS and CDR2 is YFSETQ. As DNA, the CDR3 is TGCGCCAGCAGCTTGGCCGCTAGCGGGGCGGGGGATGAGCAGTTCTTC. Protein: CASSLAASGAGDEQFF.

This clone was seen a few times. The chain uses TRBV18 and TRBJ2-1; D remains ambiguous. The CDR3 is made up of 17 amino acids. Germline loops: CDR1 KGHSH, CDR2 LQKENI. V was shortened by 1 base and J by 0 bases, with 13 bases between the two germline ends. CDR3: CASSPRSRSSSYNEQFF. The DNA for the CDR3 is TGTGCCAGCTCACCACGATCCAGATCCAGCTCCTACAATGAGCAGTTCTTC.

The V and J genes are TRBV6-1 and TRBJ1-2; D unclear. The V gene lost 7 bases and the J gene lost 0 bases, with 12 bases spanning the gap. This CDR3 spans 14 amino acids. Per germline, CDR1 MNHNS and CDR2 SASEGT. CDR3 region: CASTPFEPNYGYTF. The CDR3 DNA follows: TGTGCCAGCACCCCTTTTGAGCCTAACTATGGCTACACCTTC.

For this clone: The junction differs from germline at one of its ends, possibly a read error. J is TRBJ2-7 and V is TRBV15; TRBD1 matches at 7 bases. The CDR3 has 11 residues. Germline V gene lookup returns CDR1 LNHNV and CDR2 YYDKDF (reference sequence). The CDR3 nucleotides read TGTGCCACCGGCAGGGGGTTCGAGCAGTACTTC. Translating gives CATGRGFEQYF.

The chain uses TRBV7-3 and TRBJ2-1; D possibly matches TRBD1 or TRBD2 (5 bases each). Deletions cut 5 bases from V and 7 bases from J, with 21 bases between. The CDR3 extends over 16 amino acids. Germline V gives CDR1 SGHTA, CDR2 FQGTGA. CDR3 protein: CASSQQGTHLPNEQFF. DNA for the CDR3: TGTGCCAGCAGCCAACAAGGGACCCACCTACCAAATGAGCAGTTCTTC.